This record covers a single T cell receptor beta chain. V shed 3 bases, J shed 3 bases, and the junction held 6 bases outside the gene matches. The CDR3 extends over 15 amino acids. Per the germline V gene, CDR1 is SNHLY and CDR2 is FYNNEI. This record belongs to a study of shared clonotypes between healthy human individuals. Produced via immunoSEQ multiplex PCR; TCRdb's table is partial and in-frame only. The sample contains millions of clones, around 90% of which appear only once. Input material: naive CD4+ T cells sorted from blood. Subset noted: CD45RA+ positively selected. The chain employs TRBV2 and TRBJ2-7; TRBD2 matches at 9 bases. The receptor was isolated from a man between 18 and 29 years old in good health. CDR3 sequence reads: CASSETAGGRYEQYF. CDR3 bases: TGTGCCAGCAGTGAGACAGCGGGAGGTCGCTACGAGCAGTACTTC.